This T cell receptor beta chain was observed in a study of cytomegalovirus exposure and HLA in healthy donors. In the PCR, 60 Vbeta and 13 Jbeta primers were used. Clones were sequenced by immunoSEQ multiplex PCR, and TCRdb holds only the in-frame ones, with some missing. The data contain 200,000 to 250,000 clones, less than 80% of them singletons. The germline V gene encodes CDR1 SGHRS and CDR2 YFSETQ. The CDR3 is made up of 14 amino acids. Unmatched junction bases numbered 4, after V lost 4 bases and J lost 2 bases. The V call is TRBV5-1, the J call TRBJ2-7, with 9 bases matching TRBD1. The TCR comes from a girl aged 2-10 years in good health and CMV-seronegative. Source material: PBMCs. CDR3 bases: TGCGCCAGCAGCCTAAGACAGGGGGCCTACGAGCAGTACTTC. Protein sequence: CASSLRQGAYEQYF.